The next 8 T cell receptor beta chains were all read from a single sample in a study of shared clonotypes between healthy human individuals. Sequencing was performed with immunoSEQ multiplex PCR; in TCRdb, only in-frame clones are kept and a portion is missing. The repertoire holds some 1.1 million clones, with 70% to 85% as singletons. Specimen: memory CD4+ T cells from PBMCs. Subset in this sample: CD45RA-negative fraction. Source of these receptors: a man younger than 30 in good health. Some clones in this sample may be carry-over from other donors' samples.

The V call is TRBV2, the J call TRBJ2-1, with a possible D match to TRBD2 (7 bases). The CDR3 contains 13 residues. V was pared by 6 bases and J by 9 bases, with 15 bases between. Germline lookup yields CDR1 SNHLY and CDR2 FYNNEI. This CDR3 is CASRTSRGGEQFF. CDR3 DNA sequence: TGTGCCAGCAGGACTAGCAGGGGCGGTGAGCAGTTCTTC.

This clone has at least ten counts. The chain recombines TRBV6-5 with TRBJ2-2; possible D gene TRBD2, 6 bases. V lost 5 bases and J lost 7, with 17 bases in between. The germline gives CDR1 MNHEY, CDR2 SVGAGI. The CDR3 extends over 15 amino acids. CDR3 region: CASSTLGGLSGELFF. The CDR3 DNA reads TGTGCCAGCAGTACACTGGGGGGACTCAGCGGGGAGCTGTTTTTT.

The chain recombines TRBV11-3 with TRBJ2-7; 10 nucleotides line up with TRBD2. This CDR3 is built from 14 residues. J gave up 6 bases and V 2 bases, and 4 bases lay outside the gene matches. CDR1 and CDR2 (germline): SGHNT, YENEEA. CDR3 sequence: CASSLSGRESEQYF. CDR3 DNA sequence: TGTGCCAGCAGCTTAAGCGGGAGGGAATCCGAGCAGTACTTC.

The genes are TRBV7-2 and TRBJ2-5; 8 nucleotides agree with TRBD1. Per germline, CDR1 SGHTA and CDR2 FQGNSA. V shed 2 bases, J shed 5 bases, and the junction held 7 bases outside the gene matches. The CDR3 sequence is 15 residues long. CDR3 DNA sequence: TGTGCCAGCAGCTTACAACAGGGGGAAGCGGAGACCCAGTACTTC. Protein sequence: CASSLQQGEAETQYF.

The chain carries TRBV14 and TRBJ1-3; the D is unclear. With 4 bases removed from V and 12 bases from J, the gap between germline ends came to 16 bases. Germline V gives CDR1 SGHDN, CDR2 FVKESK. The CDR3 is made up of 13 amino acids. The CDR3 loop is CASSPVAVGNIYF. The CDR3 DNA reads as TGTGCCAGCAGCCCCGTAGCAGTCGGGAACATATATTTT.

The chain links TRBV19 to TRBJ2-7, with D possibly matching TRBD1 (5 bases). CDR3 length: 12 residues. Trimming took off 9 bases at V and 4 bases at J, with 13 bases between the two ends. CDR1 is LNHDA, CDR2 SQIVND, per germline (reference sequence). The CDR3 DNA sequence: TGTGCCAGCCCGTTCAGGGCGTACGAGCAGTACTTC. Protein sequence: CASPFRAYEQYF. The full variable domain, its missing parts supplied by reference TRBV19 and TRBJ2-7, is DGGITQSPKYLFRKEGQNVTLSCEQNLNHDAMYWYRQDPGQGLRLIYYSQIVNDFQKGDIAEGYSVSREKKESFPLTVTSAQKNPTAFYLCASPFRAYEQYFGPGTRLTVT.

This clone was found once. This chain joins TRBV7-9 and TRBJ2-3; unclear D gene. The germline V and J ends were trimmed by 7 bases and 6 bases, with 14 bases remaining between them. The CDR3 has 13 amino acids. Germline CDR1 and CDR2: SEHNR and FQNEAQ (reference sequence). The CDR3 bases are TGTGCCAGCATCCGGGCCTCTGGGGATACGCAGTATTTT. Translation: CASIRASGDTQYF.

The rearrangement links TRBV30 to TRBJ1-5; D is undetermined. The CDR3 contains 13 residues. V gave up 2 bases and J gave up 0 bases, with 5 bases separating them. Germline V gene lookup returns CDR1 GTSNPN and CDR2 SVGIG (reference sequence). This CDR3 is CAWSHTSNQPQHF. CDR3 in DNA: TGTGCCTGGAGTCATACTAGCAATCAGCCCCAGCATTTT.